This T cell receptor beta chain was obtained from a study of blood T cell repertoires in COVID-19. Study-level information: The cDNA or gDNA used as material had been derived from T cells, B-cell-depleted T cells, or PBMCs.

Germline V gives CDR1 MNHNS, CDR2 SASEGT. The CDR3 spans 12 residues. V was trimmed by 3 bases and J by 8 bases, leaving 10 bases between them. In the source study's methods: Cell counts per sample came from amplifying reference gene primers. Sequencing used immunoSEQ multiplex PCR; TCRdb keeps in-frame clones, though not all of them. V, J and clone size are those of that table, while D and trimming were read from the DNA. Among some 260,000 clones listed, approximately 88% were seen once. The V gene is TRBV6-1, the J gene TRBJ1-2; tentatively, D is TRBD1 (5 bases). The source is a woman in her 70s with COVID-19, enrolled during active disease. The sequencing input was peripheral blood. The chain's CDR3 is CASSDQGTGYTF. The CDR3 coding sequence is TGTGCCAGCAGTGATCAGGGAACGGGCTACACCTTC.